This T cell receptor beta chain is from a study of CD8 T cells in ankylosing spondylitis. TCRdb re-called the 5' RACE reads through MiXCR, storing one row per CDR3 protein. The profile shows under 300,000 distinct CDR3 sequences, approximately 9% of them singletons. The CDR3 totals 13 residues. Trimming stripped 3 bases from V and 6 bases from J, with 11 bases between. Germline CDR1 WSHSY, CDR2 SAAADI. The table lists this clonotype with many counts. Sequenced input: blood, either unsorted or a sorted T cell fraction (not recorded which). The chain is built from TRBV10-2 and TRBJ1-1, with D unresolved. The source of this sequence is a male donor with ankylosing spondylitis or in good health (not recorded which). For the CDR3, the DNA is TGCGCCAGCAGTGATAGGGTCCCCCCTGAAGCTTTCTTT. Amino acid sequence: CASSDRVPPEAFF.